The rows below give T cell receptor beta chains drawn from one sample of a study. TCRdb analysed the 5' RACE reads with MiXCR anew, one entry per CDR3 protein. The table records tens of thousands of distinct CDR3 sequences, roughly 30% of them present only once. Sequencing used tumor-infiltrating Tregs sorted from the breast tumor. These receptor sequences come from a female donor with breast cancer. The CDR3 runs from the conserved cysteine through the conserved F or W. D genes are given only for firm matches.

j_gene | d_gene | v_gene | CDR3aa
TRBJ1-1 | - | TRBV20-1 | CSARDGRRRFEAFF
TRBJ2-7 | - | TRBV5-1 | CASSLAMQVAPYEQYF
TRBJ1-6 | TRBD1 | TRBV20-1 | CSARVEGAGNSPLHF
TRBJ2-3 | TRBD2 | TRBV3-1 | CASSQDSGERSDTQYF
TRBJ2-1 | - | TRBV15 | CATSSRTLKRDPSSYNEQFF
TRBJ1-6 | TRBD1 | TRBV6-5 | CASSYSLRGGEGSPLHF
TRBJ1-5 | - | TRBV7-2 | CASSPGGNQPQHF
TRBJ2-1 | TRBD1 | TRBV28 | CASSNARQGVRRDNEQFF
TRBJ2-1 | - | TRBV20-1 | CSARGGFRNEQFF
TRBJ2-3 | - | TRBV25-1 | CASSDELRSLTDTQYF
TRBJ2-1 | - | TRBV20-1 | CSASPLRYNEQFF
TRBJ1-4 | - | TRBV5-4 | CASSSRAGAGEKLFF
TRBJ1-1 | - | TRBV27 | CASSLWGGGSHTEAFF
TRBJ1-5 | - | TRBV2 | CASSEDRTGSNQPQHF
TRBJ2-1 | - | TRBV7-2 | CASSRRGRYNEQFF
TRBJ2-2 | TRBD1 | TRBV7-3 | CASSLGGQGNTGELFF
TRBJ2-1 | - | TRBV3-1 | CASSQVSMLFF
TRBJ2-2 | - | TRBV30 | CAWSVLANTGELFF
TRBJ1-2 | TRBD1 | TRBV6-5 | CASSRLLRGQLNYGYTF
TRBJ2-1 | TRBD2 | TRBV24-1 | CATSHASGRYNEQFF
TRBJ2-1 | TRBD2 | TRBV11-2 | CASSLESQREYNEQFF
TRBJ1-2 | TRBD1 | TRBV29-1 | CSVWSLRQGADYGYTF
TRBJ2-1 | - | TRBV12-3/TRBV12-4 | CASRRGRSGLNEQFF
TRBJ1-5 | - | TRBV6-6 | CASSYTDSFGPPQHF
TRBJ1-5 | TRBD1 | TRBV6-1 | CASGTGDQPQHF
TRBJ2-1 | TRBD2 | TRBV12-3/TRBV12-4 | CASSTGALAANNERFF
TRBJ2-2 | - | TRBV6-1 | CPSSEALQNTGELFF
TRBJ2-1 | TRBD2 | TRBV15 | CATSRTTSGEPNEQFF
TRBJ2-1 | - | TRBV6-6 | CASRLQSPSYNEQFF
TRBJ1-5 | - | TRBV20-1 | CSARDHSRGGQPQHF
TRBJ2-1 | - | TRBV9 | CASSVGRNNEQFF
TRBJ2-1 | - | TRBV19 | CASTSVIGFYNEQFF
TRBJ1-1 | - | TRBV18 | CASSPPNGKNTEAFF
TRBJ1-5 | - | TRBV5-6 | CASSFGGGQRNQPQHF
TRBJ1-1 | - | TRBV18 | CASLQGNTEAFF
TRBJ1-1 | - | TRBV15 | CATSRRGRPEVAFF
TRBJ1-5 | - | TRBV6-5 | CACRRGQGNQPQHF
TRBJ2-5 | - | TRBV7-9 | CASSLAGAKETQYF
TRBJ2-1 | - | TRBV6-5 | CASRLRPGVRYNEQFF
TRBJ1-1 | - | TRBV11-2 | CASSLRAVGSSTEAFF
TRBJ2-2 | - | TRBV2 | CASHRDGDTGELFF
TRBJ1-1 | - | TRBV20-1 | CSASGLQGMNTEAFF
TRBJ2-2 | - | TRBV5-1 | CASRLGARDTGELFF
TRBJ2-7 | - | TRBV6-2/TRBV6-3 | CASRPSPGGGSSYEQYF
TRBJ1-1 | - | TRBV5-6 | CASSLSVNTEAFF
TRBJ1-1 | - | TRBV12-3/TRBV12-4 | CASSSRGDTEAFF
TRBJ2-3 | - | TRBV5-1 | CASSTKGRSDTQYF
TRBJ1-6 | TRBD1 | TRBV7-8 | CASSSRTGSNSPLHF
TRBJ1-2 | - | TRBV6-5 | CASSLNRDKYGYTF
TRBJ1-1 | TRBD1 | TRBV12-3/TRBV12-4 | CASSRQGNTEAFF
TRBJ2-7 | - | TRBV18 | CASSPGIYEQYF
TRBJ1-6 | TRBD1 | TRBV5-1 | CASSFRTGNSPLHF
TRBJ1-6 | - | TRBV20-1 | CSASQESSYNSPLHF
TRBJ2-1 | - | TRBV5-4 | CASSLDLRDNEQFF
TRBJ1-5 | - | TRBV3-1 | CASSPTPFGNQPQHF
TRBJ1-2 | TRBD1 | TRBV4-2 | CASSPTGGNYGYTF